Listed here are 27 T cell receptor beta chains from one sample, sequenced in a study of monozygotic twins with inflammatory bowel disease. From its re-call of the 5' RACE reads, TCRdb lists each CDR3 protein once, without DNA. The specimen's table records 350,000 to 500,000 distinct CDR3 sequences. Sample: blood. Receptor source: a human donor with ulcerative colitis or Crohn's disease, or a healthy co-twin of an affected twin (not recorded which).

CDR3 sequence reads: CASTGMGFETQYF. V usage is TRBV25-1 and J usage is TRBJ2-5. Germline lookup yields CDR1 MGHDK and CDR2 SYGVNS. The CDR3 loop spans 13 amino acids.

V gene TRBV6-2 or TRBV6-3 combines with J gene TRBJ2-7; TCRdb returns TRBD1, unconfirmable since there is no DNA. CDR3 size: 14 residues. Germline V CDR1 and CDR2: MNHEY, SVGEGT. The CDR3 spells CASRWTGLTYEQYF.

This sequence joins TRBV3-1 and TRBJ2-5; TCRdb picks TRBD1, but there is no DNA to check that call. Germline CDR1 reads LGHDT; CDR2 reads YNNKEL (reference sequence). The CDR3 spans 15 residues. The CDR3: CASSHQPGQQETQYF.

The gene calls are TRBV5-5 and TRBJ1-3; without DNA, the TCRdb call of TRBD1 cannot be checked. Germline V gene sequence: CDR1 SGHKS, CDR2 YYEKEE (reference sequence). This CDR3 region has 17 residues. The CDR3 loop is CASVAKGQDFLGNTIYF.

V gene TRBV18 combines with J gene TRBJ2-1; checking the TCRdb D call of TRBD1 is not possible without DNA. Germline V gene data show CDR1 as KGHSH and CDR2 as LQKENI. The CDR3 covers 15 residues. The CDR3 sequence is CASSPFRDSLNEQFF. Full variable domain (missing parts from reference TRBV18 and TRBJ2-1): NAGVMQNPRHLVRRRGQEARLRCSPMKGHSHVYWYRQLPEEGLKFMVYLQKENIIDESGMPKERFSAEFPKEGPSILRIQQVVRGDSAAYFCASSPFRDSLNEQFFGPGTRLTVL.

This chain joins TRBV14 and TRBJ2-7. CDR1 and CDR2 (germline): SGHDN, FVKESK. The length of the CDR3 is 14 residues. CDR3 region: CASSSDPGFYEQYF. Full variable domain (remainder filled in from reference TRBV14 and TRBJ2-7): EAGVTQFPSHSVIEKGQTVTLRCDPISGHDNLYWYRRVMGKEIKFLLHFVKESKQDESGMPNNRFLAERTGGTYSTLKVQPAELEDSGVYFCASSSDPGFYEQYFGPGTRLTVT.

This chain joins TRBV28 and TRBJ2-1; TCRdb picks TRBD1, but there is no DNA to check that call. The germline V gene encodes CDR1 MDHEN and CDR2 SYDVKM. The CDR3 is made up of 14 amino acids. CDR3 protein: CASTEDRDYNEQFF.

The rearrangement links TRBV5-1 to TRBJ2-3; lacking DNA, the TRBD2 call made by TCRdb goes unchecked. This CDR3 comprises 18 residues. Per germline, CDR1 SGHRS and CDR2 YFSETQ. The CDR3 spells CASSFRGLAGVRADTQYF.

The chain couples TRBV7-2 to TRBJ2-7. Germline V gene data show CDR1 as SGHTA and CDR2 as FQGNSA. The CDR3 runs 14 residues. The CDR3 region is CASSLRQNSYEQYF.

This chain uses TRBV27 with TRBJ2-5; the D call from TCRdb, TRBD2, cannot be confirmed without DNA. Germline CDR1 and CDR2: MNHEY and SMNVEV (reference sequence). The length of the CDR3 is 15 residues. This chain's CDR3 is CASSHTGTTKETQYF.

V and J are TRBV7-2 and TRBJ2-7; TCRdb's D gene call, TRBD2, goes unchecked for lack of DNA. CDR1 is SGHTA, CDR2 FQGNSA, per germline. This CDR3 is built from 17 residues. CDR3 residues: CASSLFPLDTASYEQYF.

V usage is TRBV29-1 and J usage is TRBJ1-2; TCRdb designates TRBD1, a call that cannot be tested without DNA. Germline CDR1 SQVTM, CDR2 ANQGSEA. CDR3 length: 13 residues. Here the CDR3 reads CSVEMTGGYGYTF.

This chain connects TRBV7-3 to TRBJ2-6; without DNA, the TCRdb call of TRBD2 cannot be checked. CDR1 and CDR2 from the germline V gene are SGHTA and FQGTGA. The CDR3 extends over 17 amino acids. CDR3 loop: CASSWLAADPGANVLTF.

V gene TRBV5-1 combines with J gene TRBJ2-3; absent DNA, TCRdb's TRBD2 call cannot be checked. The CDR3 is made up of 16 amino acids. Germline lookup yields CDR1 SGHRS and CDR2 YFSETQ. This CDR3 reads CASSLGGSGGTDTQYF.

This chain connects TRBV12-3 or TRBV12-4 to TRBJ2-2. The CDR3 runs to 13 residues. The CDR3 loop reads CASSLGGVGELFF.

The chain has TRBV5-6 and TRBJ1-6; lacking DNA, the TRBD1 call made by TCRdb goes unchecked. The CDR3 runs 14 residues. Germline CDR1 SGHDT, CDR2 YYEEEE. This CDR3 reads CASSLTGYNSPLHF.

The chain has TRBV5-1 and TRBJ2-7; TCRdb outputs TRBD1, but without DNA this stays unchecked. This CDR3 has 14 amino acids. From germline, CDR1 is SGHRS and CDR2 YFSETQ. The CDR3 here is CASSPGTSYYEQYF.

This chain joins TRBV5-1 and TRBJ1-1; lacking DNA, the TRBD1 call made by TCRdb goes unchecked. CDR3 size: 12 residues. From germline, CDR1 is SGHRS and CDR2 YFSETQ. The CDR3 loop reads CASSFDRTEAFF. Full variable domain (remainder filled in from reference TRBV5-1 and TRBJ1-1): KAGVTQTPRYLIKTRGQQVTLSCSPISGHRSVSWYQQTPGQGLQFLFEYFSETQRNKGNFPGRFSGRQFSNSRSEMNVSTLELGDSALYLCASSFDRTEAFFGQGTRLTVV.

The CDR3 loop reads CASSPPSDNEQFF. The rearrangement uses TRBV18 and TRBJ2-1. The germline V gene has CDR1 KGHSH and CDR2 LQKENI. This CDR3 is built from 13 residues.

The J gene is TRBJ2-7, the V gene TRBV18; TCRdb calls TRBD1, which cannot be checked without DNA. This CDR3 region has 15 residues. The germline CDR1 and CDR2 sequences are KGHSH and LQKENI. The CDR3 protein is CASSPDDRARNEQYF.

CDR3 protein: CSARRNTGELFF. This rearrangement joins TRBV20-1 to TRBJ2-2. This CDR3 has 12 amino acids. Germline V lookup: CDR1 DFQATT, CDR2 SNEGSKA (reference sequence).

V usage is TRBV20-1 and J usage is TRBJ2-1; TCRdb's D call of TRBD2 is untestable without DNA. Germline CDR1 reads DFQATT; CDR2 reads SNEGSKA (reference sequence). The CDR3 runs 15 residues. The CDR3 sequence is CSAPLAGGPLGEQFF.

The CDR3 loop is CASSPMAGYNEQFF. The genes are TRBV7-9 and TRBJ2-1; TCRdb gives TRBD2 as the D gene, but with no DNA this cannot be confirmed. CDR1 is SEHNR and CDR2 is FQNEAQ in the germline V gene (reference sequence). The CDR3 has 14 residues.

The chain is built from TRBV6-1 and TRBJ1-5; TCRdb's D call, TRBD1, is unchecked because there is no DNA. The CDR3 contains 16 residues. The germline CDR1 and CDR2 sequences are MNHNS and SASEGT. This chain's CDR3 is CASSQKTGLGNQPQHF.

The CDR3 sequence: CASSPQRQGLETQYF. This chain uses TRBV5-4 with TRBJ2-5; as DNA is missing, the TRBD1 call by TCRdb cannot be tested. CDR1 and CDR2 from the germline V gene are SGHNT and YYREEE (reference sequence). The CDR3 runs 15 residues.

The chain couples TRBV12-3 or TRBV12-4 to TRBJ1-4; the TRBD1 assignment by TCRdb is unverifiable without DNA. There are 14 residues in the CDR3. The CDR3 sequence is CASSLSGLAGEGTF.

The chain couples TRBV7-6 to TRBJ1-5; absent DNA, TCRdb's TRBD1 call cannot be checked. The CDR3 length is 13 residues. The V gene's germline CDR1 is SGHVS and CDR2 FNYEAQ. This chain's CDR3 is CASSGNRDQPQHF.